These 14 T cell receptor beta chains share one sample of origin, sequenced in a study of breast tumors, draining lymph nodes, adjacent tissues. The lymph nodes were axillary draining lymph nodes from breast cancer patients. TCRdb called the multiplex PCR reads again in MiXCR, with one record for every CDR3 protein. The sample carries 150,000 or so distinct CDR3 sequences, around 35% recorded once. The sample comprised axillary lymph node tissue. Every receptor here comes from a female donor with breast cancer. Some clones in this sample may be carry-over from other donors' samples.

This clonotype was counted at least ten times. The V gene is TRBV9, the J gene TRBJ2-7; a weak D match, TRBD2 (6 bases). V was trimmed by 5 bases and J by 4 bases, leaving 13 bases between them. CDR1 is SGDLS, CDR2 YYNGEE, per germline. This CDR3 is 13 amino acids long. As DNA, the CDR3 is TGTGCCAGCAGTGTTGGACTACTGTACGAGCAGTACTTC. It yields the protein CASSVGLLYEQYF.

A note on this clonotype: With a much larger clone just one base away, this may be a read error. The V gene is TRBV7-9, the J gene TRBJ2-3; D possibly corresponds to TRBD2 (7 bases). The CDR3 spans 17 residues. The germline V gene encodes CDR1 SEHNR and CDR2 FQNEAQ (reference sequence). The CDR3: CASSPETGGFWTDPQYF. DNA of the CDR3: TGTGCCAGCAGCCCTGAGACGGGGGGCTTTTGGACAGATCCGCAGTATTTT.

This clonotype was recorded many times. J is TRBJ2-1 and V is TRBV12-3 or TRBV12-4; 14 bases agree with TRBD2. V was clipped by 6 bases and J by 0 bases; unmatched bases: 16. The CDR3 consists of 21 residues. CDR3 sequence (DNA): TGTGCCAGCAGCCAGGGACTAGCGGGAGACATTATCCTGAGCTCCTACAATGAGCAGTTCTTC. Residues: CASSQGLAGDIILSSYNEQFF.

The sample holds many counts of this clonotype. The chain employs TRBV19 and TRBJ2-7; D gene ambiguous. The CDR3 has 17 amino acids. Germline V gene sequence: CDR1 LNHDA, CDR2 SQIVND (reference sequence). V was trimmed by 5 bases and J by 5 bases, leaving 25 bases between them. The CDR3 nucleotides read TGTGCCAGTAGTGTTCTGGAAGAGGTGGGCAATCTTAACGAGCAGTACTTC. Translated: CASSVLEEVGNLNEQYF.

This clonotype was picked up a small number of times. An end of the junction differs from the germline gene, which may be a read error. The chain combines TRBV28 with TRBJ2-7, with D possibly matching TRBD1 (5 bases). Germline CDR1 is MDHEN and CDR2 is SYDVKM. CDR3 length: 15 residues. For the CDR3, the DNA is TGTGCCAGCAGTTTAGGGTCTCGGGCAAGGGGCGAGCGGTACTTC. Translating it yields CASSLGSRARGERYF.

The V and J genes are TRBV27 and TRBJ2-1, with 11 bases identical to TRBD2. Germline V CDR1 and CDR2: MNHEY, SMNVEV (reference sequence). With 6 bases clipped from V and 6 bases from J, the junction kept 16 bases outside the gene matches. The CDR3 runs 18 residues. In DNA form, the CDR3 reads TGTGCCAGCAGCAGCGGACTAGCGGGTCGCTTAAAGGGCAATGAGCAGTTCTTC. Residues: CASSSGLAGRLKGNEQFF.

This chain connects TRBV24-1 to TRBJ1-3, with TRBD1 matching over 7 bases. The CDR3 loop spans 15 amino acids. With V trimmed by 5 bases and J by 4 bases, 7 bases remained unmatched. Germline lookup yields CDR1 KGHDR and CDR2 SFDVKD. The DNA of the CDR3 is TGTGCCACCAGTGGCCCCCCGGGACAGGGAAACACCATATATTTT. This codes for CATSGPPGQGNTIYF.

This clonotype was seen many times. The chain joins TRBV10-1 to TRBJ1-2; no firm D call. Per germline, CDR1 WNHNN and CDR2 SYGVQD (reference sequence). V lost 0 bases to trimming and J lost 0 bases, with 14 bases between them. The CDR3 has 17 amino acids. The CDR3 is CASSESNSPWPNYGYTF. Here the CDR3 DNA reads TGCGCCAGCAGTGAGTCGAACAGCCCTTGGCCTAACTATGGCTACACCTTC.

The rearrangement uses TRBV10-1 and TRBJ2-3, with 8 bases that match TRBD1. The V gene's germline CDR1 is WNHNN and CDR2 SYGVQD (reference sequence). The junction had 4 bases not matched to a gene; V was cut back by 2 bases and J by 3 bases. This CDR3 is built from 15 residues. CDR3 region: CASSEQGAETDTQYF. The CDR3 coding sequence is TGCGCCAGCAGTGAGCAGGGGGCAGAAACAGATACGCAGTATTTT.

This chain joins TRBV5-1 and TRBJ1-2; no definite D call. Per germline, CDR1 SGHRS and CDR2 YFSETQ. The CDR3 loop spans 14 amino acids. Deletions cut 7 bases from V and 3 bases from J, with 16 bases between. The CDR3 loop reads CASCPMDGDYGYTF. Here the CDR3 DNA reads TGCGCCAGCTGCCCAATGGACGGTGACTATGGCTACACCTTC.

This clonotype occurred many times. The chain recombines TRBV19 with TRBJ1-4; D remains unclear. The CDR3 has 15 residues. Trimming shortened V by 5 bases and J by 0 bases, and 10 bases separated the two germline ends. CDR1 LNHDA and CDR2 SQIVND come from the germline V gene (reference sequence). As DNA, the CDR3 is TGTGCCAGTAGTGCTCAGGTTTCAACTAATGAAAAACTGTTTTTT. As protein: CASSAQVSTNEKLFF.

This clonotype was counted ten times or more. At one end, the junction sequence differs from germline, possibly due to a read error. The chain employs TRBV9 and TRBJ2-5; 10 bases line up with TRBD2. This CDR3 is 14 amino acids long. CDR1 is SGDLS, CDR2 YYNGEE, per germline. CDR3 bases: TGTGCCAGCAGCAGGAGCGGGGGGGAAGAGACCCAGTCCTTC. Amino acids: CASSRSGGEETQSF.

This clonotype has ten or more counts. This chain connects TRBV6-4 to TRBJ2-5; 8 bases map to TRBD1. Germline CDR1 and CDR2: MRHNA and SNTAGT. The CDR3 consists of 13 residues. V lost 2 bases to trimming and J lost 7 bases; unmatched junction nucleotides: 3. As DNA, the CDR3 is TGTGCCAGCAGTGACCAGGGGGCTGGGACCCAGTACTTC. This gives the protein CASSDQGAGTQYF.

With regard to this clonotype: Since a much larger clone is just one base distant, this may be a read error. The CDR3 spells CASSRQGRTQPQHF. The CDR3 DNA is TGTGCCAGCAGTAGACAGGGGAGGACTCAGCCCCAGCATTTT. The rearrangement joins TRBV6-1 to TRBJ1-5; 8 positions match TRBD1. Trimming took 5 bases from V and 6 from J; bases not matched to a gene: 6. Germline loops: CDR1 MNHNS, CDR2 SASEGT. The CDR3 is 14 amino acids.